Listed below are T cell receptor beta chains from one sample, sequenced in a study of shared T cell receptors in the human thymus. Only in-frame clones appear in the TCRdb table, and some are missing; sequencing was by immunoSEQ multiplex PCR. The sample includes about 660,000 clones, approximately 88% of them seen just once. These data were also filed under a second study, of human thymus T cells.

The sequenced material came from thymocytes. Source of these receptors: a boy under three years old with a congenital heart defect. Both conserved end residues are part of each CDR3. D genes are given only for firm matches. Clone size is not always given. Where it is, it says once, few, many or a class for expanded clones.

>once|TRBV27|NA|TRBJ2-7
CASSVTELSHGYEQYF
TGTGCCAGCAGTGTAACAGAGCTCTCCCACGGCTACGAGCAGTACTTC
>NA|TRBV10-3|NA|TRBJ2-7
CATQRAITLIEQYF
TGTGCCACACAGAGGGCCATAACTCTTATCGAGCAGTACTTC
>NA|TRBV12-5|NA|TRBJ2-1
CASGLEGRGSYNEQFF
TGTGCTAGTGGTTTGGAGGGACGGGGGTCCTACAATGAGCAGTTCTTC
>NA|TRBV7-2|TRBD2|TRBJ2-7
CASSLGLAGKFTYEQYF
TGTGCCAGCAGCTTAGGTCTAGCGGGGAAATTCACCTACGAGCAGTACTTC
>NA|TRBV28|TRBD1|TRBJ1-6
CASSFPDRAGSPLHF
TGTGCCAGCAGTTTTCCGGACAGGGCTGGTTCACCCCTCCACTTT
>NA|TRBV29-1|TRBD1|TRBJ2-7
CSVETGGVYEQYF
TGCAGCGTTGAAACAGGGGGCGTATACGAGCAGTACTTC
>NA|TRBV21-1|NA|TRBJ2-3
CASSNWGQTGTSGRATDTQYF
TGTGCCAGCAGCAATTGGGGACAAACCGGGACTAGCGGGAGGGCGACAGATACGCAGTATTTT
>NA|TRBV29-1|NA|TRBJ1-5
CSVLGGVQDSNQPQHF
TGCAGCGTTCTCGGGGGAGTACAGGATAGCAATCAGCCCCAGCATTTT
>NA|TRBV5-1|NA|TRBJ2-4
CASSPGIAKNIQYF
TGCGCCAGCAGCCCAGGGATAGCCAAAAACATTCAGTACTTC
>once|TRBV2|TRBD1|TRBJ2-7
CASSPGQASYEQYF
TGTGCCAGCAGCCCGGGACAGGCCTCCTACGAGCAGTACTTC
>NA|TRBV5-6|TRBD1|TRBJ1-2
CASSPGIRQGRSGYTF
TGTGCCAGCAGCCCTGGAATACGACAGGGTCGGTCTGGCTACACCTTC
>NA|TRBV14|NA|TRBJ2-3
CASSQFIQRKLDTQYF
TGTGCCAGCAGCCAGTTTATCCAGCGAAAATTAGATACGCAGTATTTT
>NA|TRBV5-4|NA|TRBJ2-5
CASSLDLLARETQYF
TGTGCCAGCAGCTTGGACCTACTAGCTAGGGAGACCCAGTACTTC
>NA|TRBV5-1|NA|TRBJ2-5
CASSFGPSPQETQYF
TGCGCCAGCAGCTTTGGTCCTAGCCCCCAAGAGACCCAGTACTTC
>NA|TRBV12-5|TRBD2|TRBJ2-5
CASGLPLPSGNQETQYF
TGTGCTAGTGGTTTGCCCCTCCCTAGCGGGAACCAAGAGACCCAGTACTTC
>NA|TRBV4-1|NA|TRBJ2-1
CASSQGSGEHNEQFF
TGCGCCAGCAGCCAAGGTTCGGGGGAGCACAATGAGCAGTTCTTC
>NA|TRBV29-1|NA|TRBJ2-1
CSVEGTPYNEQFF
TGCAGCGTTGAAGGGACACCCTACAATGAGCAGTTCTTC
>NA|TRBV4-3|NA|TRBJ2-1
CASSPSFGRRSSYNEQFF
TGCGCCAGCAGCCCATCCTTTGGGCGACGTAGCTCCTACAATGAGCAGTTCTTC
>once|TRBV7-9|TRBD1|TRBJ2-7
CASSLKYDYGTGNYEQYF
TGTGCCAGCAGCTTGAAGTACGATTACGGGACAGGGAACTACGAGCAGTACTTC
>few|TRBV18|TRBD2|TRBJ2-3
CASSEDSGRSLTDTQYF
TGTGCCAGCTCAGAAGATAGCGGGAGGTCTCTCACAGATACGCAGTATTTT
>NA|TRBV15|NA|TRBJ1-4
CATSPRPTGEGEKLFF
TGTGCCACCAGCCCACGACCGACGGGGGAGGGCGAAAAACTGTTTTTT
>NA|TRBV6-1|TRBD2|TRBJ2-5
CASRMRAGGTETQYF
TGTGCCAGCAGGATGAGAGCGGGAGGGACGGAGACCCAGTACTTC
>NA|TRBV9|NA|TRBJ2-1
CASSSGAGNEQFF
TGTGCCAGCAGCTCCGGAGCTGGCAATGAGCAGTTCTTC
>NA|TRBV5-1|TRBD1|TRBJ2-5
CASSSGTVSEETQYF
TGCGCCAGCAGCTCCGGGACAGTATCGGAAGAGACCCAGTACTTC
>NA|TRBV27|TRBD1|TRBJ2-7
CASITKRDSVYEQYF
TGTGCCAGCATCACGAAACGGGACAGTGTGTACGAGCAGTACTTC
>NA|TRBV7-9|NA|TRBJ1-4
CASSFQRGSSSTTNEKLFF
TGTGCCAGCAGCTTCCAACGGGGATCCTCCTCCACAACTAATGAAAAACTGTTTTTT
>NA|TRBV5-4|TRBD2|TRBJ2-7
CASSQGTSGNYEQYF
TGTGCCAGCAGCCAAGGGACTAGCGGGAACTACGAGCAGTACTTC